This T cell receptor beta chain was sequenced during a study of cytomegalovirus exposure and HLA in healthy donors. PCR primers comprised 60 Vbeta and 13 Jbeta primers. Here immunoSEQ multiplex PCR was the method, and the copy in TCRdb shows in-frame clones only, minus some. The table records some 120,000 clones, approximately 80% of them present only once. For this clone: The antigen is not known.

Findings of the study overall: The listing of approximately 160 TCR beta chains classed them as cytomegalovirus-associated. Most TCR sequences were seen very rarely across donors, but some public TCRs occurred in many. Using the classifier, cytomegalovirus status was reportedly diagnosed with high specificity and sensitivity. Segments of the TCR beta V type were, in most cases, productive about 87% or about 30% of the time in an earlier analysis.

This CDR3 region has 15 residues. V trimming: 4 bases; J trimming: 3 bases; junction bases outside the gene matches: 8. The V gene's germline CDR1 is MDHEN and CDR2 SYDVKM. The sequence was collected from a man aged 30-40 years in good health and CMV-seronegative. The source material was PBMCs. V usage is TRBV28 and J usage is TRBJ2-5, with TRBD1 identical over 7 bases. CDR3 DNA sequence: TGTGCCAGCAGTTCCCGCCCGACAGGGAAAGAGACCCAGTACTTC. Translated: CASSSRPTGKETQYF.